These 18 T cell receptor beta chains share one sample of origin, sequenced in a study of CD8 T cells in ankylosing spondylitis. MiXCR, run by TCRdb on the 5' RACE reads, gives a single entry per CDR3 protein. The sample yields roughly 180,000 distinct CDR3 sequences, 9.5% to 13% seen once. The source material was blood, either unsorted or a sorted T cell fraction (not recorded which). These TCRs come from a male donor with ankylosing spondylitis or in good health (not recorded which).

This clonotype was seen a single time. This chain connects TRBV18 to TRBJ2-4; D may match TRBD1 or TRBD2 (5 bases each). CDR3 length equals 15 residues. From germline, CDR1 is KGHSH and CDR2 LQKENI. V was clipped by 1 base and J by 6 bases, with 13 bases between them. The chain's CDR3 is CASSPRKSGANIQYF. Written as DNA, the CDR3 is TGTGCCAGCTCACCACGAAAATCCGGGGCAAACATTCAGTACTTC.

The sample holds a few counts of this clonotype. The CDR3 DNA is TGTGCCAGCAGTGAAGCGCGGGGAGTACAAGAGACCCAGTACTTC. Encoded protein: CASSEARGVQETQYF. V and J are TRBV2 and TRBJ2-5, with a weak D call TRBD2 (6 bases). Germline V CDR1 and CDR2: SNHLY, FYNNEI. The CDR3 covers 15 residues. Trimming took 0 bases from V and 2 from J, leaving 10 bases between them.

This clonotype was detected many times. The chain uses TRBV7-8 and TRBJ2-7, with TRBD2 matching over 10 bases. The V and J ends lost 4 bases and 5 bases, in that order; junction bases with no gene match: 5. CDR1 and CDR2 (germline): SGHVS, FQNEAQ. This CDR3 region has 14 residues. This chain's CDR3 is CASSSSGRSHEQYF. CDR3 nucleotide sequence: TGTGCCAGCAGCTCTAGCGGGAGAAGCCACGAGCAGTACTTC.

This clonotype was counted ten times or more. V usage is TRBV27 and J usage is TRBJ1-5; D gene uncertain. CDR1 is MNHEY and CDR2 is SMNVEV in the germline V gene (reference sequence). There are 16 residues in the CDR3. V was pared by 0 bases and J by 2 bases, with 11 bases between. This chain's CDR3 is CASSLSAYNGNQPQHF. In DNA form, the CDR3 reads TGTGCCAGCAGTTTATCGGCGTACAATGGCAATCAGCCCCAGCATTTT.

In its sample, this clonotype was seen many times. The chain links TRBV29-1 to TRBJ2-2; possible D gene TRBD2, 6 bases. Trimming pared 6 bases from V and 1 base from J, leaving 9 bases between. In germline, CDR1 is SQVTM, CDR2 ANQGSEA. The CDR3 totals 13 residues. CDR3 sequence reads: CSVVGGNTGELFF. CDR3 in DNA: TGCAGCGTAGTGGGAGGGAACACCGGGGAGCTGTTTTTT.

This clonotype was seen at least ten times. The chain couples TRBV13 to TRBJ2-1, with TRBD1 matching 8 bases. J lost 7 bases, V lost 5 bases, and 22 bases had no gene match. This CDR3 has 19 residues. Germline V gives CDR1 PRHDT, CDR2 FYEKMQ (reference sequence). CDR3 sequence: CASSPSPRWTGFEVNEQFF. As DNA, the CDR3 is TGTGCCAGCAGCCCCTCTCCTCGGTGGACAGGGTTTGAAGTGAATGAGCAGTTCTTC.

This clonotype came up many times. This chain connects TRBV5-1 to TRBJ1-2; 7 nucleotides align to TRBD1. The CDR3 is 15 residues long. J lost 5 bases, V lost 4 bases, and 11 bases had no gene match. Germline CDR1 reads SGHRS; CDR2 reads YFSETQ. The chain's CDR3 is CASSDSPGQMYGYTF. The DNA for the CDR3 is TGCGCCAGCAGCGATTCTCCGGGACAGATGTATGGCTACACCTTC.

This clonotype was detected ten times or more. The chain recombines TRBV6-5 with TRBJ1-1; 12 positions match TRBD1. Looked up from germline, CDR1 is MNHEY and CDR2 is SVGAGI. CDR3 length: 15 amino acids. Trimming removed 2 bases from V and 8 bases from J; junction bases left unmatched: 6. CDR3 coding DNA: TGTGCCAGCAGTTACGAGGGACAGGGGGCCGCAGAAGCTTTCTTT. Encoded protein: CASSYEGQGAAEAFF.

The chain employs TRBV6-2 or TRBV6-3 and TRBJ1-2, with TRBD1 as a possible D gene (5 bases). Trimming shortened V by 0 bases and J by 3 bases, and 14 bases separated the two germline ends. This CDR3 comprises 16 residues. CDR1 is MNHEY, CDR2 SVGEGT, per germline. CDR3 nucleotide sequence: TGTGCCAGCAGTTACTCGATTAGGTCGGGGGACTATGGCTACACCTTC. Its protein product is CASSYSIRSGDYGYTF.

This clonotype was seen ten or more times. V is TRBV29-1 and J is TRBJ2-2, with 11 nucleotides matching TRBD2. CDR3 size: 17 residues. After removal of 1 base from V and 7 bases from J, the junction contained 11 bases not matched to a gene. Germline CDR1 SQVTM, CDR2 ANQGSEA. CDR3 amino acids: CSVEALAGGRFGGELFF. CDR3 sequence (DNA): TGCAGCGTTGAAGCCCTAGCGGGAGGAAGGTTTGGCGGGGAGCTGTTTTTT.

In this sample, this clonotype turned up a few times. The chain couples TRBV6-2 or TRBV6-3 to TRBJ1-5; the match to TRBD1 covers 8 bases. Germline V gene sequence: CDR1 MNHEY, CDR2 SVGEGT. The CDR3 totals 15 residues. V was clipped by 6 bases and J by 5 bases; unmatched bases: 9. CDR3 DNA sequence: TGTGCCAGCAGCTCTTCCAGGGGGCTACATCAGCCCCAGCATTTT. It specifies CASSSSRGLHQPQHF.

There are many counts of this clonotype. This chain links TRBV24-1 with TRBJ2-1; 9 bases agree with TRBD1. The CDR3 runs to 14 residues. The germline V gene encodes CDR1 KGHDR and CDR2 SFDVKD. With V trimmed by 5 bases and J by 8 bases, 6 bases remained unmatched. CDR3 DNA sequence: TGTGCCACCAGTGCTGGGACAGGGAGGGATGAGCAGTTCTTC. It codes for CATSAGTGRDEQFF.

On this clonotype: It may be a read error: a sequence one base away is much more abundant. The chain combines TRBV27 with TRBJ1-2; D unresolved. The CDR3 spans 15 residues. Germline V CDR1 and CDR2: MNHEY, SMNVEV (reference sequence). CDR3 nucleotides: TGTACCAGCAGTTCCTCTCCTGGGACTAACTATGGCTACACCTTC. Translating gives CTSSSSPGTNYGYTF.

CDR3 residues: CASSSVFGTGLNTEAFF. In nucleotides, the CDR3 is TGTGCCAGCAGCTCTGTTTTCGGGACAGGGCTGAACACTGAAGCTTTCTTT. This chain uses TRBV11-2 with TRBJ1-1, with 9 nucleotides matching TRBD1. The CDR3 length is 17 residues. Trimming at V came to 4 bases and at J to 0 bases, leaving 9 bases not matched to a gene. The germline V gene has CDR1 SGHAT and CDR2 FQNNGV.

This clonotype was found many times. The chain carries TRBV5-6 and TRBJ1-5, with 8 bases identical to TRBD1. Germline V gene sequence: CDR1 SGHDT, CDR2 YYEEEE. Trimming removed 4 bases from V and 12 bases from J; junction bases left unmatched: 9. The CDR3 runs 13 residues. In nucleotides, the CDR3 is TGTGCCAGCAGCGCGGGACAGGCGGGTCTCCAGCATTTT. Protein: CASSAGQAGLQHF.

There are a few counts of this clonotype. The chain combines TRBV6-2 or TRBV6-3 with TRBJ2-6, with TRBD2 identical over 13 bases. Germline CDR1 reads MNHEY; CDR2 reads SVGEGT. The CDR3 is made up of 22 amino acids. The V gene end was trimmed by 7 bases and the J gene end by 0 bases; junction bases not matched to a gene: 18. For the CDR3, the DNA is TGTGCCAGCATCATAACACACGGACTAGCGGGGGTCCTCATCTCTGGGGCCAACGTCCTGACTTTC. Its translation is CASIITHGLAGVLISGANVLTF.

This clonotype was observed a handful of times. The J gene is TRBJ2-7, the V gene TRBV7-2; D not resolved. V lost 1 base, J lost 6 bases, and 10 bases lay in between. Germline V CDR1 and CDR2: SGHTA, FQGNSA. CDR3 length: 13 residues. As DNA, the CDR3 is TGTGCCAGCAGCTTAGATCTGCGTAGCGAGCAGTACTTC. It translates to CASSLDLRSEQYF.

This clonotype was recorded many times. This chain connects TRBV20-1 to TRBJ2-7; unclear D gene. The germline V and J ends were trimmed by 5 bases and 1 base, with 12 bases remaining between them. Germline CDR1 is DFQATT and CDR2 is SNEGSKA (reference sequence). The CDR3 contains 13 residues. The CDR3 DNA reads TGCAGTGCTTCTGCCTTAGGGTCCTACGAGCAGTACTTC. Translation gives CSASALGSYEQYF.